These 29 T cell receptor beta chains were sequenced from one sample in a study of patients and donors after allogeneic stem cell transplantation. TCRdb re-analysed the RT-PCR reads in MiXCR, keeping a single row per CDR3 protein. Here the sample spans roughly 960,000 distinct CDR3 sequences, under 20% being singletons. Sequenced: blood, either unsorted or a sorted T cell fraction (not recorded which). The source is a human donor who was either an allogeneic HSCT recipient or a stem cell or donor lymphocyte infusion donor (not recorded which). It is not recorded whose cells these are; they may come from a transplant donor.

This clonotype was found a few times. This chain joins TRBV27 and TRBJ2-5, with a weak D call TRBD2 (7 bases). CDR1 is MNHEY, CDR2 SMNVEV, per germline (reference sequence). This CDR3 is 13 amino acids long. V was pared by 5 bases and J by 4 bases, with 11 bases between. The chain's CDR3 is CASSTGRGETQYF. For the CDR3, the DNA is TGTGCCAGCAGTACAGGGAGGGGAGAGACCCAGTACTTC.

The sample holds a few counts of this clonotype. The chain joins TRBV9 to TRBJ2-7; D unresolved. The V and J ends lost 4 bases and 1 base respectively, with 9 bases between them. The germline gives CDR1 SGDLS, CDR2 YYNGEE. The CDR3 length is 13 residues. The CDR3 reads CASSFRLSYEQYF. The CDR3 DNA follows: TGTGCCAGCAGCTTCAGGTTGTCCTACGAGCAGTACTTC.

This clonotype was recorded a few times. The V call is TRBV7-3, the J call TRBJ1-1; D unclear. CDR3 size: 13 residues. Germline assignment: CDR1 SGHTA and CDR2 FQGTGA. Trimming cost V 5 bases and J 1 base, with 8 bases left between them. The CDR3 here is CASSPRQNTEAFF. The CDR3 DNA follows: TGTGCCAGCAGCCCCCGACAGAACACTGAAGCTTTCTTT. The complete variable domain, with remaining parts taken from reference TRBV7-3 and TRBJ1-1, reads GAGVSQTPSNKVTEKGKYVELRCDPISGHTALYWYRQSLGQGPEFLIYFQGTGAADDSGLPNDRFFAVRPEGSVSTLKIQRTERGDSAVYLCASSPRQNTEAFFGQGTRLTVV.

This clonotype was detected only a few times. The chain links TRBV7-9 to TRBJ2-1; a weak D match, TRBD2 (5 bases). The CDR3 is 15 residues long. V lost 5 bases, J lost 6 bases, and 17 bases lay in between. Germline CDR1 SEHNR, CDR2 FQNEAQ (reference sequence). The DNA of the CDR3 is TGTGCCAGCAGCCCTCATGTTAGCGTGGTCAATGAGCAGTTCTTC. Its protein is CASSPHVSVVNEQFF.

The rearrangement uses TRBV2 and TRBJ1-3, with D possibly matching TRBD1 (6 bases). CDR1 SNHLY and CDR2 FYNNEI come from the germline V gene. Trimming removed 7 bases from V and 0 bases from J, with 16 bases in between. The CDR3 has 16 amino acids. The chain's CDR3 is CASIGSQGFSGNTIYF. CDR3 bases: TGTGCCAGCATTGGGAGTCAGGGGTTCTCTGGAAACACCATATATTTT.

The CDR3 nucleotides read TGCAGTGCTTCAGGACTAGCGGGGGGATTGGGAGATACGCAGTATTTT. This gives the protein CSASGLAGGLGDTQYF. The J gene is TRBJ2-3, the V gene TRBV20-1; 14 bases are a match to TRBD2. The CDR3 contains 16 residues. Germline V gives CDR1 DFQATT, CDR2 SNEGSKA (reference sequence). V lost 5 bases, J lost 5 bases, and 9 bases stayed unmatched.

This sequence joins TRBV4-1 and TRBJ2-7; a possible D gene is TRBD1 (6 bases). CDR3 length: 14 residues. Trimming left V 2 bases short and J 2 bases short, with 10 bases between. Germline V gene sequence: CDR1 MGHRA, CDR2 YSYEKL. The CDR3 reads CASSQSPGAYEQYF. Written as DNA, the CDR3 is TGCGCCAGCAGCCAAAGCCCAGGGGCCTACGAGCAGTACTTC.

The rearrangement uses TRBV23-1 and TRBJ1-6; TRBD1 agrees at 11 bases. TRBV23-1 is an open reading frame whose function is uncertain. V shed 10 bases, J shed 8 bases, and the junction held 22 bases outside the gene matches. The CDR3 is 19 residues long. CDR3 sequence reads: CAILDGGQGAEPPDSPLHF. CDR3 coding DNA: TGCGCCATATTAGACGGTGGACAGGGGGCGGAACCCCCCGATTCACCCCTCCACTTT.

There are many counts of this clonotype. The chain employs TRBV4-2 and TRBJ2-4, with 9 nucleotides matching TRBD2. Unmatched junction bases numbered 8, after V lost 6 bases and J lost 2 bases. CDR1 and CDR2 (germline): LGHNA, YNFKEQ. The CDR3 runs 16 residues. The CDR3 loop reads CASRPIAGDPKNIQYF. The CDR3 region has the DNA TGTGCCAGCAGGCCAATAGCGGGGGACCCCAAAAACATTCAGTACTTC.

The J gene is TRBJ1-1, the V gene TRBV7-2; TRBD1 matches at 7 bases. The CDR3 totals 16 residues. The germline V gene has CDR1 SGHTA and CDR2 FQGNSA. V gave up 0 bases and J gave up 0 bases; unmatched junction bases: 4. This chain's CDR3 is CASSLAQGGLNTEAFF. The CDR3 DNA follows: TGTGCCAGCAGCTTAGCGCAGGGGGGATTGAACACTGAAGCTTTCTTT.

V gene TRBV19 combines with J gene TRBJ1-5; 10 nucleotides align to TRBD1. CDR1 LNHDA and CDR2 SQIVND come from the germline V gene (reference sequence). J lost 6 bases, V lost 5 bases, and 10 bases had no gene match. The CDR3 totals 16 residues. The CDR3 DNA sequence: TGTGCCAGTAGTCCCTGGTTGGGGACAGGGGTTCAGCCCCAGCATTTT. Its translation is CASSPWLGTGVQPQHF. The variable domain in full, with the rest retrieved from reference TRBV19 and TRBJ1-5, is DGGITQSPKYLFRKEGQNVTLSCEQNLNHDAMYWYRQDPGQGLRLIYYSQIVNDFQKGDIAEGYSVSREKKESFPLTVTSAQKNPTAFYLCASSPWLGTGVQPQHFGDGTRLSIL.

CDR3: CASSLGGTGGVEQYF. The DNA of the CDR3 is TGTGCCAGCAGCTTGGGTGGGACAGGGGGCGTCGAGCAGTACTTC. The J gene is TRBJ2-7, the V gene TRBV7-2; 12 bases agree with TRBD1. From germline, CDR1 is SGHTA and CDR2 FQGNSA. V shed 3 bases and J 6 bases; nucleotides not matched to a gene: 6. The CDR3 consists of 15 residues.

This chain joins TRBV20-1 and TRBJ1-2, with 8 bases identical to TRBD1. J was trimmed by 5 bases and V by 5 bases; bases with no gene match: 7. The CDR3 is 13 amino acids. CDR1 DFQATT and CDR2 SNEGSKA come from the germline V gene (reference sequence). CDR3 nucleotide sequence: TGCAGTGCTCTACGGGACAGGCGGTATGGCTACACCTTC. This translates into CSALRDRRYGYTF.

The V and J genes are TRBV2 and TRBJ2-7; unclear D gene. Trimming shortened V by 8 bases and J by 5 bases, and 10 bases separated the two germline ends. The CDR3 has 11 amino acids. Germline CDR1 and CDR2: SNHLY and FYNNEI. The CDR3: CASGYINEQYF. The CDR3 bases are TGTGCCAGCGGGTATATCAACGAGCAGTACTTC. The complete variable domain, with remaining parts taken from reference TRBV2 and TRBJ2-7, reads EPEVTQTPSHQVTQMGQEVILRCVPISNHLYFYWYRQILGQKVEFLVSFYNNEISEKSEIFDDQFSVERPDGSNFTLKIRSTKLEDSAMYFCASGYINEQYFGPGTRLTVT.

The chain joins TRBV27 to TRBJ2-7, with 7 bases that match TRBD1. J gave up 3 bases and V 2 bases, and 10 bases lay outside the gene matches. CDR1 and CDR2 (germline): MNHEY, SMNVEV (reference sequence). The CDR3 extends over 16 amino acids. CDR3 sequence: CASSLQGTARGYEQYF. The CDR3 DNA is TGTGCCAGCAGTTTACAAGGGACAGCCAGGGGCTACGAGCAGTACTTC.

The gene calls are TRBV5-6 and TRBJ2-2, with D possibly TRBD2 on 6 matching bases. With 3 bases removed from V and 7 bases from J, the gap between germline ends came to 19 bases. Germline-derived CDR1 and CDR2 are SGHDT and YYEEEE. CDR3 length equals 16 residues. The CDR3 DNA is TGTGCCAGCAGCTCCGTGACGGGAGAACTCCTCGGGGAGCTGTTTTTT. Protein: CASSSVTGELLGELFF.

The CDR3 region is CASSVGQGITTQYF. CDR3 nucleotides: TGTGCCAGCAGTGTCGGACAGGGTATTACTACGCAGTATTTT. The chain uses TRBV2 and TRBJ2-3; 8 bases align to TRBD1. CDR3 length: 14 amino acids. CDR1 and CDR2 from the germline V gene are SNHLY and FYNNEI. Trimming cost V 4 bases and J 8 bases; bases outside gene matches: 8.

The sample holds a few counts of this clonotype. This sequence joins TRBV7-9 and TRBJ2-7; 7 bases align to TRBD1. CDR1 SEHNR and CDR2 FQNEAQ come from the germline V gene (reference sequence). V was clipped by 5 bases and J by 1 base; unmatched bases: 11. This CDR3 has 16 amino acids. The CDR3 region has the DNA TGTGCCAGCAGCCCATTGTTGGGACAGCTTTCCTACGAGCAGTACTTC. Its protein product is CASSPLLGQLSYEQYF. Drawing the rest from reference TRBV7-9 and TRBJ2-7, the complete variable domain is DTGVSQNPRHKITKRGQNVTFRCDPISEHNRLYWYRQTLGQGPEFLTYFQNEAQLEKSRLLSDRFSAERPKGSFSTLEIQRTEQGDSAMYLCASSPLLGQLSYEQYFGPGTRLTVT.

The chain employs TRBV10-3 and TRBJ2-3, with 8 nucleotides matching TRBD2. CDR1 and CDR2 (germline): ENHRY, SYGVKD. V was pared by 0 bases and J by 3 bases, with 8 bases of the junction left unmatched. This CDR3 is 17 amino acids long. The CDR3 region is CAISESYGGALTDTQYF. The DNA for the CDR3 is TGTGCCATCAGTGAGTCGTACGGGGGGGCATTAACAGATACGCAGTATTTT.

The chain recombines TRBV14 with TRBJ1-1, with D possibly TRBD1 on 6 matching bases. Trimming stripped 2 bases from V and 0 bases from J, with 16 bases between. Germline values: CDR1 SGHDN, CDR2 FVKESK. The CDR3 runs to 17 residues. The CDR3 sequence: CASSQRAGQSLNTEAFF. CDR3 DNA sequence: TGTGCCAGCAGCCAACGTGCCGGACAGTCTTTGAACACTGAAGCTTTCTTT.

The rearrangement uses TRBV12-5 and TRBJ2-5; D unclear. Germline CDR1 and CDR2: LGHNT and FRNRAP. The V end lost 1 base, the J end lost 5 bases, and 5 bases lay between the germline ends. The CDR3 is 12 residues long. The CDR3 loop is CASGLEEETQYF. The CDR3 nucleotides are TGTGCTAGTGGTTTGGAGGAGGAGACCCAGTACTTC. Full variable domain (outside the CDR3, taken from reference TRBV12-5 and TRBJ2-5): DARVTQTPRHKVTEMGQEVTMRCQPILGHNTVFWYRQTMMQGLELLAYFRNRAPLDDSGMPKDRFSAEMPDATLATLKIQPSEPRDSAVYFCASGLEEETQYFGPGTRLLVL.

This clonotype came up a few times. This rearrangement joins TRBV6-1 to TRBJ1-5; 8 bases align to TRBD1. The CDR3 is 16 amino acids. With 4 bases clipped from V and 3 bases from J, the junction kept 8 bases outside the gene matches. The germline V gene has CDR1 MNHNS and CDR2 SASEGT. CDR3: CASSGQTGGVNQPQHF. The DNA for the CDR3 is TGTGCCAGCAGTGGACAAACAGGGGGAGTCAATCAGCCCCAGCATTTT.

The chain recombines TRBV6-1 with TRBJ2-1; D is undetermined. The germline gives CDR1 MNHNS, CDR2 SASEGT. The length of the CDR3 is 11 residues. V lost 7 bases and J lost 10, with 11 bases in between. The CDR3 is CASNAIGEQFF. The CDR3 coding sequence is TGTGCCAGCAACGCGATCGGGGAGCAGTTCTTC.

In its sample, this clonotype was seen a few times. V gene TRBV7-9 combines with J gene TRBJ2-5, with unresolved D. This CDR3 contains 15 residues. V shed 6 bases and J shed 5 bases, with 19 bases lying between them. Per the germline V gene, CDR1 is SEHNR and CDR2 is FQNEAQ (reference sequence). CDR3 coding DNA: TGTGCCAGCAGTCCCGATGGGCTCGCGGAGGAGACCCAGTACTTC. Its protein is CASSPDGLAEETQYF. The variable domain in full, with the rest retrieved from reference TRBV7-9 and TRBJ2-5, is DTGVSQNPRHKITKRGQNVTFRCDPISEHNRLYWYRQTLGQGPEFLTYFQNEAQLEKSRLLSDRFSAERPKGSFSTLEIQRTEQGDSAMYLCASSPDGLAEETQYFGPGTRLLVL.

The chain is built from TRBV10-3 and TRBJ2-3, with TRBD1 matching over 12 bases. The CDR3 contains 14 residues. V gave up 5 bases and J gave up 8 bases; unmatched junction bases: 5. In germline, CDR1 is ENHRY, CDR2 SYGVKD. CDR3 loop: CAISPGQGAGTQYF. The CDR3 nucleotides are TGTGCCATCAGTCCGGGACAGGGGGCAGGTACGCAGTATTTT.

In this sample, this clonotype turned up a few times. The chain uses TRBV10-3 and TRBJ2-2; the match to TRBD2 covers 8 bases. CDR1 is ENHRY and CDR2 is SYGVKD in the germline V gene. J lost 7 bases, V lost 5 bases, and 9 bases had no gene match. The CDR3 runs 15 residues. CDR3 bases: TGTGCCATCAGTAAATCCGGGACTAGTGACGGGGAGCTGTTTTTT. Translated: CAISKSGTSDGELFF.

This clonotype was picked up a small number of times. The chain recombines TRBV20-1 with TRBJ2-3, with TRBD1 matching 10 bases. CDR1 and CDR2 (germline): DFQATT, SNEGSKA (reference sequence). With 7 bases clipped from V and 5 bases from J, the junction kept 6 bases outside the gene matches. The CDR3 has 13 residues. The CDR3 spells CSGMTGGLDTQYF. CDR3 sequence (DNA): TGCAGTGGGATGACAGGGGGCCTAGATACGCAGTATTTT.

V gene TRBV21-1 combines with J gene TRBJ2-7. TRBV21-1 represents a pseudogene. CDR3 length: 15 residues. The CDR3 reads CASSLRHLRSYEQYF. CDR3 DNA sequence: TGTGCCAGCAGCCTCCGACATCTCCGCTCCTACGAGCAGTACTTC.

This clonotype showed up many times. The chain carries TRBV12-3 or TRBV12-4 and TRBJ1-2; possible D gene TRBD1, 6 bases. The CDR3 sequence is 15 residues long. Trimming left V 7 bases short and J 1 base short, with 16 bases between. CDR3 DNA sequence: TGTGCCAGCACGTACAGGGTACTTAATAACTATGGCTACACCTTC. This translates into CASTYRVLNNYGYTF.